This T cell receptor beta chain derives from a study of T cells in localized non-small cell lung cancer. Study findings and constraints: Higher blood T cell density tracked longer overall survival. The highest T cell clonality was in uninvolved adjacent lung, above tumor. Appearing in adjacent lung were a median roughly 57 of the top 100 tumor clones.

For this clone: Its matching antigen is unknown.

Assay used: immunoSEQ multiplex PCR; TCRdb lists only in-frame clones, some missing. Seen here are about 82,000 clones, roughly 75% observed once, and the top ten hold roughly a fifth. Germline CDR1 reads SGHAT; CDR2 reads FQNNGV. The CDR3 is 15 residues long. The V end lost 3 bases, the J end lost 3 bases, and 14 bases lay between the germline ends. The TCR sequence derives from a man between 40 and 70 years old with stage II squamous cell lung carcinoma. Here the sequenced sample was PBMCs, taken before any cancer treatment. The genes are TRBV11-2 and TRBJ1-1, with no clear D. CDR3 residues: CASSLVLLRDTEAFF. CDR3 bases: TGTGCCAGCAGCTTGGTCCTTCTACGGGACACTGAAGCTTTCTTT.